A selection of T cell receptor beta chains follows, all from one sample in a study of T cells after posttransplantation cyclophosphamide. Measured with immunoSEQ multiplex PCR; TCRdb has only the in-frame clones, and not every one. Of 66,000 or so clones in the sample, 93% were seen once. Sequences were obtained from PBMCs. The receptors stem from a woman in her thirties in good health and a related stem cell transplant donor. The CDR3 runs from the conserved cysteine through the conserved F or W. Fields, in order: D gene, J gene, clone size, V gene, CDR3 protein, CDR3 DNA. A D gene is named only where the DNA matches it firmly. Clone size is given for some rows only: seen once, a few or many times, or a class if the clone is expanded.

d_gene: TRBD1
j_gene: TRBJ2-5
abundance: -
v_gene: TRBV29-1
CDR3aa: CSVRRDSLQETQYF
CDR3nt: TGCAGCGTCCGAAGGGACAGTCTCCAAGAGACCCAGTACTTC

d_gene: -
j_gene: TRBJ1-3
abundance: few
v_gene: TRBV5-1
CDR3aa: CASSLELRSRNTIYF
CDR3nt: TGCGCCAGCAGCCTAGAGCTGAGGAGCCGAAACACCATATATTTT

d_gene: -
j_gene: TRBJ1-4
abundance: -
v_gene: TRBV5-1
CDR3aa: CASSFTHPNEKLFF
CDR3nt: TGCGCCAGCAGCTTTACCCACCCTAATGAAAAACTGTTTTTT

d_gene: -
j_gene: TRBJ1-5
abundance: -
v_gene: TRBV27
CDR3aa: CASSVAFSNQPQHF
CDR3nt: TGTGCCAGCAGTGTAGCCTTTAGCAATCAGCCCCAGCATTTT

d_gene: TRBD1
j_gene: TRBJ2-5
abundance: -
v_gene: TRBV19
CDR3aa: CASSNEGQAGETQYF
CDR3nt: TGTGCCAGTAGTAATGAGGGACAGGCTGGGGAGACCCAGTACTTC

d_gene: TRBD2
j_gene: TRBJ2-3
abundance: -
v_gene: TRBV25-1
CDR3aa: CASRIEGTRRVGDTQYF
CDR3nt: TGTGCCAGCAGGATCGAGGGGACTAGGCGGGTTGGGGATACGCAGTATTTT

d_gene: -
j_gene: TRBJ2-5
abundance: -
v_gene: TRBV9
CDR3aa: CASSVARRGEETQYF
CDR3nt: TGTGCCAGCAGCGTAGCTCGACGTGGGGAAGAGACCCAGTACTTC

d_gene: TRBD1
j_gene: TRBJ1-1
abundance: -
v_gene: TRBV7-3
CDR3aa: CASSRQGLNTEAFF
CDR3nt: TGTGCCAGCAGCCGACAGGGGTTAAACACTGAAGCTTTCTTT

d_gene: TRBD2
j_gene: TRBJ2-3
abundance: -
v_gene: TRBV5-6
CDR3aa: CASSLMGWGGGEDTQYF
CDR3nt: TGTGCCAGCAGCTTGATGGGATGGGGCGGGGGGGAAGATACGCAGTATTTT

d_gene: TRBD1
j_gene: TRBJ1-1
abundance: -
v_gene: TRBV2
CDR3aa: CASSEVRTGAVNTEAFF
CDR3nt: TGTGCCAGCAGTGAAGTCCGGACAGGGGCTGTGAACACTGAAGCTTTCTTT

d_gene: -
j_gene: TRBJ1-3
abundance: -
v_gene: TRBV7-6
CDR3aa: CASSLEGGPGNTIYF
CDR3nt: TGTGCCAGCAGCTTAGAGGGGGGCCCTGGAAACACCATATATTTT

d_gene: TRBD1
j_gene: TRBJ1-1
abundance: -
v_gene: TRBV10-3
CDR3aa: CATNRGDTEAFF
CDR3nt: TGTGCCACGAACAGGGGGGACACTGAAGCTTTCTTT

d_gene: -
j_gene: TRBJ2-6
abundance: -
v_gene: TRBV6-1
CDR3aa: CASSEGVSGANVLTF
CDR3nt: TGTGCCAGCAGTGAAGGGGTCTCTGGGGCCAACGTCCTGACTTTC

d_gene: -
j_gene: TRBJ2-3
abundance: -
v_gene: TRBV5-1
CDR3aa: CASSSSVVGGSTDTQYF
CDR3nt: TGCGCCAGCAGCTCCTCAGTTGTTGGGGGTAGCACAGATACGCAGTATTTT

d_gene: TRBD1
j_gene: TRBJ1-1
abundance: -
v_gene: TRBV5-1
CDR3aa: CASSTDRGSDTEAFF
CDR3nt: TGCGCCAGCAGCACTGACAGGGGGAGCGACACTGAAGCTTTCTTT

d_gene: TRBD1
j_gene: TRBJ1-2
abundance: -
v_gene: TRBV5-8
CDR3aa: CASSITQGAQSYGYTF
CDR3nt: TGTGCCAGCAGCATCACACAGGGGGCGCAAAGCTATGGCTACACCTTC

d_gene: -
j_gene: TRBJ2-3
abundance: once
v_gene: TRBV11-2
CDR3aa: CASSLLQGRGRDTQYF
CDR3nt: TGTGCCAGCAGCCTACTACAGGGGCGCGGGAGAGATACGCAGTATTTT

d_gene: TRBD1
j_gene: TRBJ2-6
abundance: medium-sized
v_gene: TRBV4-3
CDR3aa: CASSARTGAGANVLTF
CDR3nt: TGCGCCAGCAGCGCCAGGACAGGGGCAGGGGCCAACGTCCTGACTTTC

d_gene: TRBD1
j_gene: TRBJ2-7
abundance: -
v_gene: TRBV7-9
CDR3aa: CASSYQPGQGPPDEQYF
CDR3nt: TGTGCCAGCAGCTACCAGCCTGGACAGGGGCCTCCCGACGAGCAGTACTTC

d_gene: -
j_gene: TRBJ1-6
abundance: -
v_gene: TRBV7-2
CDR3aa: CASSSHGHYNSPLHF
CDR3nt: TGTGCCAGCAGCTCCCACGGGCACTATAATTCACCCCTCCACTTT

d_gene: TRBD2
j_gene: TRBJ2-3
abundance: -
v_gene: TRBV9
CDR3aa: CASKRGGGTDTQYF
CDR3nt: TGTGCCAGCAAGCGGGGGGGCGGCACAGATACGCAGTATTTT

d_gene: TRBD2
j_gene: TRBJ2-7
abundance: -
v_gene: TRBV7-3
CDR3aa: CASSLTSGVGYEQYF
CDR3nt: TGTGCCAGCAGCTTAACTAGCGGGGTGGGCTACGAGCAGTACTTC

d_gene: TRBD1
j_gene: TRBJ1-2
abundance: -
v_gene: TRBV5-1
CDR3aa: CASSVGYRGPGYTF
CDR3nt: TGCGCCAGCAGCGTTGGATACAGGGGCCCCGGCTACACCTTC

d_gene: -
j_gene: TRBJ1-1
abundance: few
v_gene: TRBV5-1
CDR3aa: CASSLWGENTEAFF
CDR3nt: TGCGCCAGCAGCTTGTGGGGTGAGAACACTGAAGCTTTCTTT

d_gene: -
j_gene: TRBJ1-3
abundance: -
v_gene: TRBV5-1
CDR3aa: CASSLAGSGNTIYF
CDR3nt: TGCGCCAGCAGCTTGGCCGGATCGGGAAACACCATATATTTT

d_gene: TRBD1
j_gene: TRBJ1-1
abundance: -
v_gene: TRBV10-3
CDR3aa: CAISEGRTGLSTEAFF
CDR3nt: TGTGCCATCAGTGAGGGGAGGACAGGCCTTAGCACTGAAGCTTTCTTT

d_gene: TRBD1
j_gene: TRBJ2-1
abundance: -
v_gene: TRBV19
CDR3aa: CASTPQGVGVDEQFF
CDR3nt: TGTGCCAGTACCCCACAGGGGGTGGGGGTCGATGAGCAGTTCTTC

d_gene: TRBD2
j_gene: TRBJ2-1
abundance: -
v_gene: TRBV7-2
CDR3aa: CASSSVAGGLNEQFF
CDR3nt: TGTGCCAGCAGCTCGGTAGCGGGGGGGCTCAATGAGCAGTTCTTC

d_gene: -
j_gene: TRBJ1-1
abundance: once
v_gene: TRBV7-2
CDR3aa: CASSLVPMGAMNTEAFF
CDR3nt: TGTGCCAGCAGCTTAGTTCCTATGGGGGCAATGAACACTGAAGCTTTCTTT

d_gene: -
j_gene: TRBJ1-2
abundance: -
v_gene: TRBV6-6
CDR3aa: CASGLVGDYGYTF
CDR3nt: TGTGCCAGCGGCCTTGTGGGGGACTATGGCTACACCTTC

d_gene: -
j_gene: TRBJ1-2
abundance: once
v_gene: TRBV28
CDR3aa: CASSLPGTHYGYTF
CDR3nt: TGTGCCAGCAGTTTACCGGGGACCCACTATGGCTACACCTTC

d_gene: -
j_gene: TRBJ2-7
abundance: -
v_gene: TRBV6-5
CDR3aa: CASSYPASGEQYF
CDR3nt: TGTGCCAGCAGTTACCCGGCCTCGGGGGAGCAGTACTTC

d_gene: -
j_gene: TRBJ1-2
abundance: -
v_gene: TRBV30
CDR3aa: CAWSYPGPIINYGYTF
CDR3nt: TGTGCCTGGAGTTACCCTGGGCCCATAATTAACTATGGCTACACCTTC

d_gene: -
j_gene: TRBJ1-2
abundance: -
v_gene: TRBV19
CDR3aa: CASSRRLDGYTF
CDR3nt: TGTGCCAGTAGCAGGAGGCTGGATGGCTACACCTTC

d_gene: TRBD1
j_gene: TRBJ2-2
abundance: once
v_gene: TRBV5-5
CDR3aa: CASSLAGGTGELFF
CDR3nt: TGTGCCAGCAGCTTGGCAGGGGGAACCGGGGAGCTGTTTTTT

d_gene: -
j_gene: TRBJ1-2
abundance: -
v_gene: TRBV11-2
CDR3aa: CASSPTARYGYTF
CDR3nt: TGTGCCAGCAGTCCCACAGCTCGCTATGGCTACACCTTC

d_gene: -
j_gene: TRBJ1-2
abundance: -
v_gene: TRBV29-1
CDR3aa: CSVEDGKYANYGYTF
CDR3nt: TGCAGCGTTGAGGACGGAAAATATGCTAACTATGGCTACACCTTC